The 23 T cell receptor beta chains in this list originate from one sample, sequenced in a study of T cell changes during pregnancy in multiple sclerosis. The repertoire was sequenced with immunoSEQ multiplex PCR; TCRdb's copy has only in-frame clones and lacks some. The table lists 80,000 to 130,000 clones, just over 90% of them singletons. Here the sequenced sample was peripheral blood, taken in the second trimester of pregnancy. These receptors were taken from a female donor with multiple sclerosis, enrolled in a pregnancy study.

This rearrangement joins TRBV7-2 to TRBJ2-4; D is ambiguous. The length of the CDR3 is 12 residues. CDR1 is SGHTA and CDR2 is FQGNSA in the germline V gene. With 5 bases removed from V and 2 bases from J, the gap between germline ends came to 4 bases. The CDR3 bases are TGTGCCAGCAGCGGCCCCAAAAACATTCAGTACTTC. Encoded protein: CASSGPKNIQYF.

This chain connects TRBV7-3 to TRBJ1-1, with TRBD1 matching 7 bases. Per the germline V gene, CDR1 is SGHTA and CDR2 is FQGTGA. Unmatched junction bases numbered 9, after V lost 5 bases and J lost 6 bases. The CDR3 spans 14 residues. The CDR3 region is CASSLDRVAPEAFF. The DNA of the CDR3 is TGTGCCAGCAGCCTCGACAGGGTAGCCCCTGAAGCTTTCTTT.

This clone has more than one count but fewer than ten. The chain carries TRBV18 and TRBJ1-2; D is possibly TRBD1 (6 bases). This CDR3 contains 14 residues. The germline V gene encodes CDR1 KGHSH and CDR2 LQKENI. V lost 4 bases and J 6 bases, leaving 15 bases between the germline ends. CDR3 DNA: TGTGCCAGCTCACAAGAGGAAAGACAGGATGGCTACACCTTC. This translates into CASSQEERQDGYTF.

A single count supports this clone. The genes are TRBV30 and TRBJ2-5; 9 bases match TRBD2. Germline V gene data show CDR1 as GTSNPN and CDR2 as SVGIG (reference sequence). The CDR3 consists of 14 residues. V dropped 5 bases and J dropped 4; count of bases not matched to a gene: 8. This CDR3 is CAWSARAGGETQYF. DNA for the CDR3: TGTGCCTGGTCCGCCCGAGCGGGGGGAGAGACCCAGTACTTC. Drawing the rest from reference TRBV30 and TRBJ2-5, the complete variable domain is SQTIHQWPATLVQPVGSPLSLECTVEGTSNPNLYWYRQAAGRGLQLLFYSVGIGQISSEVPQNLSASRPQDRQFILSSKKLLLSDSGFYLCAWSARAGGETQYFGPGTRLLVL.

The genes are TRBV6-1 and TRBJ1-4; possible D gene TRBD1, 6 bases. Trimming cost V 6 bases and J 8 bases, with 16 bases left between them. Germline V gives CDR1 MNHNS, CDR2 SASEGT. The CDR3 has 14 amino acids. The CDR3 coding sequence is TGTGCCAGCAGGTCTAGGGGGGGCGAGGAAAAACTGTTTTTT. This codes for CASRSRGGEEKLFF.

This clone was seen a single time. The V and J genes are TRBV19 and TRBJ2-3, with TRBD2 matching over 12 bases. Germline values: CDR1 LNHDA, CDR2 SQIVND (reference sequence). The V gene end was trimmed by 3 bases and the J gene end by 2 bases; junction bases not matched to a gene: 3. The CDR3 is 16 residues long. This CDR3 is CASSMGLAGTTDTQYF. The CDR3 DNA follows: TGTGCCAGTAGTATGGGACTAGCGGGTACCACAGATACGCAGTATTTT. Together with reference TRBV19 and TRBJ2-3, the CDR3 gives the full variable domain: DGGITQSPKYLFRKEGQNVTLSCEQNLNHDAMYWYRQDPGQGLRLIYYSQIVNDFQKGDIAEGYSVSREKKESFPLTVTSAQKNPTAFYLCASSMGLAGTTDTQYFGPGTRLTVL.

This clone appeared a single time. The chain joins TRBV28 to TRBJ1-2; TRBD1 agrees at 7 bases. The germline V gene encodes CDR1 MDHEN and CDR2 SYDVKM. The V and J ends lost 6 bases and 5 bases, in that order; junction bases with no gene match: 12. The CDR3 length is 15 residues. The CDR3 is CASSPVSGQPYGYTF. CDR3 nucleotides: TGTGCCAGCAGCCCTGTGTCGGGACAGCCGTATGGCTACACCTTC.

The V and J genes are TRBV2 and TRBJ1-5; TRBD1 might be the D (5 bases). CDR3 length: 13 amino acids. Germline assignment: CDR1 SNHLY and CDR2 FYNNEI. V was shortened by 5 bases and J by 7 bases, with 12 bases between the two germline ends. CDR3 sequence (DNA): TGTGCCAGCAGTTCGGGACTAGGCCAGCCCCAGCATTTT. The encoded protein is CASSSGLGQPQHF.

The chain couples TRBV9 to TRBJ1-2; D is perhaps TRBD1 (6 bases). Germline CDR1 and CDR2: SGDLS and YYNGEE. The CDR3 has 14 amino acids. V was trimmed by 5 bases and J by 0 bases, leaving 11 bases between them. The CDR3 DNA follows: TGTGCCAGCAGAGCGGACAGAGCTAACTATGGCTACACCTTC. This codes for CASRADRANYGYTF.

The gene calls are TRBV30 and TRBJ2-3; TRBD2 matches at 11 bases. The germline CDR1 and CDR2 sequences are GTSNPN and SVGIG (reference sequence). The CDR3 sequence is 17 residues long. The ends lost 5 bases at V and 4 bases at J; junction bases unmatched: 14. The DNA of the CDR3 is TGTGCCTGGTCTTCCCCTACTAGCGGGAGTGGAGCAGATACGCAGTATTTT. This encodes CAWSSPTSGSGADTQYF.

The chain is built from TRBV13 and TRBJ2-1; 10 nucleotides line up with TRBD1. Germline loops: CDR1 PRHDT, CDR2 FYEKMQ (reference sequence). The CDR3 is 13 amino acids. The V segment lost 5 bases and the J segment 8 bases; nucleotides outside the gene matches: 3. CDR3 nucleotides: TGTGCCAGCAGCATGGACAGGGGGTATGAGCAGTTCTTC. Amino acid sequence: CASSMDRGYEQFF.

The V and J genes are TRBV6-1 and TRBJ2-5; perhaps TRBD2 as D (5 bases). CDR3 length equals 13 residues. Germline CDR1 is MNHNS and CDR2 is SASEGT. V lost 4 bases and J lost 3, with 9 bases in between. The chain's CDR3 is CASSALAKETQYF. As DNA, the CDR3 is TGTGCCAGCAGTGCATTAGCGAAAGAGACCCAGTACTTC.

This clone was seen once. V usage is TRBV28 and J usage is TRBJ2-5; the match to TRBD2 covers 7 bases. The CDR3 has 16 amino acids. From germline, CDR1 is MDHEN and CDR2 SYDVKM. After removal of 5 bases from V and 3 bases from J, the junction contained 12 bases not matched to a gene. CDR3 nucleotides: TGTGCCAGCAGTCCCATCTCCGGGAGGATCGAAGAGACCCAGTACTTC. Amino acid sequence: CASSPISGRIEETQYF.

This clone came up once. This chain links TRBV2 with TRBJ1-4, with unresolved D. There are 13 residues in the CDR3. Germline V lookup: CDR1 SNHLY, CDR2 FYNNEI. V shed 2 bases and J shed 6 bases, with 7 bases lying between them. CDR3 nucleotides: TGTGCCAGCAGTGAACTGAGGGATGAAAAACTGTTTTTT. Amino acids: CASSELRDEKLFF. The full variable domain, in which reference TRBV2 and TRBJ1-4 provide the parts outside the CDR3, is EPEVTQTPSHQVTQMGQEVILRCVPISNHLYFYWYRQILGQKVEFLVSFYNNEISEKSEIFDDQFSVERPDGSNFTLKIRSTKLEDSAMYFCASSELRDEKLFFGSGTQLSVL.

The gene calls are TRBV6-5 and TRBJ2-3; 11 nucleotides match TRBD2. Trimming at V came to 8 bases and at J to 7 bases, leaving 8 bases not matched to a gene. Germline V gene data show CDR1 as MNHEY and CDR2 as SVGAGI. This CDR3 has 14 amino acids. CDR3 sequence reads: CASAETSGVYTQYF. The DNA of the CDR3 is TGTGCCAGCGCGGAGACTAGCGGGGTGTATACGCAGTATTTT.

This clone was found a few times. V gene TRBV19 combines with J gene TRBJ1-2, with 9 nucleotides matching TRBD1. The V segment lost 7 bases and the J segment 6 bases; nucleotides outside the gene matches: 3. There are 12 residues in the CDR3. CDR1 is LNHDA, CDR2 SQIVND, per germline (reference sequence). CDR3 nucleotides: TGTGCCAGTAACAGGGGGCGAAATGGCTACACCTTC. It is translated as CASNRGRNGYTF.

The CDR3 coding sequence is TGTGCCAGCAGTTACCGCCCGGTTGCTTCTGGAAACACCATATATTTT. Translating it yields CASSYRPVASGNTIYF. The rearrangement uses TRBV6-6 and TRBJ1-3, with D unclear. The CDR3 has 16 amino acids. Germline lookup yields CDR1 MNHNY and CDR2 SVGAGI (reference sequence). V was shortened by 2 bases and J by 1 base, with 12 bases between the two germline ends.

The V gene is TRBV10-3, the J gene TRBJ2-7; D possibly corresponds to TRBD1 (6 bases). The CDR3 loop spans 13 amino acids. The germline gives CDR1 ENHRY, CDR2 SYGVKD. Trimming took 8 bases from V and 2 from J, leaving 13 bases between them. CDR3 nucleotide sequence: TGTGCCATCGCACAGGGAAGCACCTACGAGCAGTACTTC. Its protein is CAIAQGSTYEQYF.

This rearrangement joins TRBV5-1 to TRBJ2-2; 8 positions agree with TRBD1. V lost 7 bases and J lost 1; bases outside the gene matches: 12. The V gene's germline CDR1 is SGHRS and CDR2 YFSETQ. The CDR3 extends over 17 amino acids. The CDR3 DNA reads TGCGCCAGCTGGAACGGACAGGGTAAATGGAACACCGGGGAGCTGTTTTTT. It yields the protein CASWNGQGKWNTGELFF. Full variable domain (missing parts from reference TRBV5-1 and TRBJ2-2): KAGVTQTPRYLIKTRGQQVTLSCSPISGHRSVSWYQQTPGQGLQFLFEYFSETQRNKGNFPGRFSGRQFSNSRSEMNVSTLELGDSALYLCASWNGQGKWNTGELFFGEGSRLTVL.

CDR3 coding DNA: TGTGCCAGTAAGGAGGATCCTAATGAAAAACTGTTTTTT. Amino acid sequence: CASKEDPNEKLFF. V is TRBV19 and J is TRBJ1-4, with D hard to call. CDR1 and CDR2 (germline): LNHDA, SQIVND (reference sequence). The ends were cut back, 7 bases at V and 3 bases at J, with 9 bases in the middle. The CDR3 spans 13 residues. The entire variable domain, with the rest obtained from reference TRBV19 and TRBJ1-4, is as follows: DGGITQSPKYLFRKEGQNVTLSCEQNLNHDAMYWYRQDPGQGLRLIYYSQIVNDFQKGDIAEGYSVSREKKESFPLTVTSAQKNPTAFYLCASKEDPNEKLFFGSGTQLSVL.

The V call is TRBV13, the J call TRBJ2-5; TRBD2 agrees at 13 bases. CDR3 size: 15 residues. The V gene's germline CDR1 is PRHDT and CDR2 FYEKMQ (reference sequence). V shed 4 bases and J 5 bases; nucleotides not matched to a gene: 4. The DNA of the CDR3 is TGTGCCAGCAGCTCGACTAGCGGGGGGAGGGAGACCCAGTACTTC. The encoded protein is CASSSTSGGRETQYF.

The chain uses TRBV5-6 and TRBJ2-7, with TRBD1 matching 9 bases. V shed 2 bases and J 4 bases; nucleotides not matched to a gene: 4. Germline V gene lookup returns CDR1 SGHDT and CDR2 YYEEEE. The CDR3 is 14 amino acids. The CDR3 spells CASSLGTGYYEQYF. The CDR3, as DNA: TGTGCCAGCAGCTTAGGGACAGGGTATTACGAGCAGTACTTC.

V and J are TRBV28 and TRBJ2-5; D not certain. CDR3 length: 14 amino acids. V lost 2 bases and J 5 bases, leaving 12 bases between the germline ends. Germline V gene lookup returns CDR1 MDHEN and CDR2 SYDVKM. The CDR3: CASSLIDFGETQYF. CDR3 nucleotides: TGTGCCAGCAGTTTAATCGACTTCGGGGAGACCCAGTACTTC.